Each of the 2 T cell receptor beta chains below was sequenced from the same sample in a study of T-cell memory formation after mild COVID-19. TCRdb fed the 5' RACE reads into MiXCR, producing one record per CDR3 protein. The repertoire holds about 140,000 distinct CDR3 sequences, with about 14% as singletons. The sequenced sample consisted of PBMCs or a T cell subset sorted from them (not recorded which). Receptors were obtained from an adult woman who had mild COVID-19 (a few samples of this study predate the infection). Cell type and time point are not known.

The chain is built from TRBV15 and TRBJ1-3; D gene uncertain. Germline CDR1 is LNHNV and CDR2 is YYDKDF (reference sequence). The CDR3 length is 15 residues. V dropped 0 bases and J dropped 4 bases, with 10 bases sitting between them. The CDR3: CATSRDYGGGNTIYF. CDR3 sequence (DNA): TGTGCCACCAGCAGAGATTACGGCGGCGGAAACACCATATATTTT.

This clonotype was counted between two and nine times. The chain couples TRBV9 to TRBJ2-1, with D unresolved. In germline, CDR1 is SGDLS, CDR2 YYNGEE. The CDR3 consists of 12 residues. The V end lost 3 bases, the J end lost 0 bases, and 1 base lay between the germline ends. CDR3 amino acids: CASSDSYNEQFF. The CDR3, as DNA: TGTGCCAGCAGCGACTCCTACAATGAGCAGTTCTTC.